The T cell receptor (beta chain) under discussion was sequenced for a study of blood T cell repertoires in COVID-19. Overall study context: Sample material is recorded as cDNA or gDNA derived from T cells, B-cell-depleted T cells, or PBMCs.

TCRdb's copy holds only in-frame clones and misses some; the assay was immunoSEQ multiplex PCR. The top ten hold around 25% of the sample, which has about 44,000 clones, about nine tenths seen once. Trimming pared 1 base from V and 6 bases from J, leaving 7 bases between. This CDR3 comprises 12 residues. Germline V gene lookup returns CDR1 SGHRS and CDR2 YFSETQ. The clonotype was recovered from a woman of 80 years or more in a cohort sampled during active or convalescent COVID-19. The sequenced sample was peripheral blood. This chain uses TRBV5-1 with TRBJ1-2; no definite D call. The CDR3 protein is CASSLYGDGYTF. CDR3 nucleotide sequence: TGCGCCAGCAGCTTGTACGGGGATGGCTACACCTTC.